What follows are 4 T cell receptor beta chains derived from one specimen sequenced in a study of T cell responses to AZD1222 COVID-19 vaccine. Measured with immunoSEQ multiplex PCR; TCRdb has only the in-frame clones, and not every one. In the table there are around 94,000 clones, approximately 90% of which are singletons. The specimen comprised peripheral blood, sampled on day 0 of AZD1222 vaccination. These receptors all stem from an adult in good health.

V and J are TRBV7-2 and TRBJ2-1, with 9 bases lining up with TRBD1. J lost 4 bases, V lost 5 bases, and 9 bases had no gene match. Germline-derived CDR1 and CDR2 are SGHTA and FQGNSA. The CDR3 has 16 amino acids. The CDR3 region is CASSDRQGGRYNEQFF. Written as DNA, the CDR3 is TGTGCCAGCAGCGACAGACAGGGGGGGAGGTACAATGAGCAGTTCTTC.

This sequence joins TRBV5-6 and TRBJ1-2, with no clear D. This CDR3 region has 13 residues. V lost 4 bases and J lost 4, with 11 bases in between. The V gene's germline CDR1 is SGHDT and CDR2 YYEEEE. The CDR3 reads CASSPEDFYGYTF. DNA for the CDR3: TGTGCCAGCAGCCCGGAGGATTTCTATGGCTACACCTTC.

This chain connects TRBV7-3 to TRBJ2-2, with TRBD2 identical over 7 bases. The J segment lost 2 bases and the V segment lost 5 bases, leaving 8 bases of the junction unmatched. CDR1 is SGHTA and CDR2 is FQGTGA in the germline V gene. CDR3 length: 16 amino acids. CDR3 in amino acids: CASSPSGGGNTGELFF. Here the CDR3 DNA reads TGTGCCAGCAGCCCTAGTGGCGGGGGAAACACCGGGGAGCTGTTTTTT.

This clone turned up a few times. CDR3 in amino acids: CASSVSSGGTNEQFF. CDR3 sequence (DNA): TGTGCCAGCAGCGTCTCTAGCGGGGGCACGAATGAGCAGTTCTTC. The chain combines TRBV7-3 with TRBJ2-1; 10 nucleotides agree with TRBD2. Germline trimming cut 5 bases from V and 7 bases from J; bases unmatched to any gene: 8. The CDR3 covers 15 residues. The germline CDR1 and CDR2 sequences are SGHTA and FQGTGA.